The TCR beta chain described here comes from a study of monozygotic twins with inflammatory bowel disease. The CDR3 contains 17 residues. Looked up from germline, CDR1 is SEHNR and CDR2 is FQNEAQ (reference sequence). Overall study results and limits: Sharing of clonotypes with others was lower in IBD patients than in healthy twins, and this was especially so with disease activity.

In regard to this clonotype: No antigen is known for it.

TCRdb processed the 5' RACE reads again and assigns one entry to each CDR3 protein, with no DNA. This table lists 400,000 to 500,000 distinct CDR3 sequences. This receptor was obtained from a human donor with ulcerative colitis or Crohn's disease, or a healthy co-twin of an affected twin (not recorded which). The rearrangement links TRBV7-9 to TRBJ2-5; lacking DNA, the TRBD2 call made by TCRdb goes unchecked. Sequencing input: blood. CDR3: CASSLVDRVGLRETQYF.